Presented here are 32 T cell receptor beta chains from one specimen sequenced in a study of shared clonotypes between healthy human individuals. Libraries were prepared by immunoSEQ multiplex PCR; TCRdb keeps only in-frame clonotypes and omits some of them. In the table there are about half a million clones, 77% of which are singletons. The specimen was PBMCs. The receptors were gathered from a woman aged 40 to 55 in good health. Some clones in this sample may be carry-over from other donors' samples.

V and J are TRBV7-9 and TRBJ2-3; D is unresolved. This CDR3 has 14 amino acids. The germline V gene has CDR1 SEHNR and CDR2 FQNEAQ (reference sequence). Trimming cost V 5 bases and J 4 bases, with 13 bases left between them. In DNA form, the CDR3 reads TGTGCCAGCAGCCCCGGTTTGCTGTCAGATACGCAGTATTTT. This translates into CASSPGLLSDTQYF.

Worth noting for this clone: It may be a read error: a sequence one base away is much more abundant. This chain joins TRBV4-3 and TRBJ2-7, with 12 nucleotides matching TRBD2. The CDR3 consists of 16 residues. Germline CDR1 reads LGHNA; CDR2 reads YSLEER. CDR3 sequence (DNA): TGCGCCAGCAGCCAAGCCCTAGCGGGAGGGGGTTACGAGCAGTGCTTC. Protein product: CASSQALAGGGYEQCF.

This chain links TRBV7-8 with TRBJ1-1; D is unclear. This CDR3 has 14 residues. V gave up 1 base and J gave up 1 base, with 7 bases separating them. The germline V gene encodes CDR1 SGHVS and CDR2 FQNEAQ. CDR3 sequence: CASSLVSQNTEAFF. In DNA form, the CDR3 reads TGTGCCAGCAGCTTAGTTAGCCAGAACACTGAAGCTTTCTTT.

CDR3 sequence reads: CASSLGQGNGANVLTF. DNA of the CDR3: TGTGCCAGCAGCTTGGGACAGGGGAATGGGGCCAACGTCCTGACTTTC. The V gene is TRBV7-9, the J gene TRBJ2-6, with 10 nucleotides matching TRBD1. Germline V gene lookup returns CDR1 SEHNR and CDR2 FQNEAQ (reference sequence). With V trimmed by 3 bases and J by 3 bases, 2 bases remained unmatched. This CDR3 spans 16 amino acids. The variable domain in full, with the rest retrieved from reference TRBV7-9 and TRBJ2-6, is DTGVSQNPRHKITKRGQNVTFRCDPISEHNRLYWYRQTLGQGPEFLTYFQNEAQLEKSRLLSDRFSAERPKGSFSTLEIQRTEQGDSAMYLCASSLGQGNGANVLTFGAGSRLTVL.

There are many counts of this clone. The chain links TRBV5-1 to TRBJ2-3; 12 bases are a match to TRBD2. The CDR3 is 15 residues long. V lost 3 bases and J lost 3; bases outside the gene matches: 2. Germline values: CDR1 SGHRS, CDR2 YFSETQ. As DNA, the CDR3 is TGCGCCAGCAGCTCACTAGCGGGAGGTACAGATACGCAGTATTTT. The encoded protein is CASSSLAGGTDTQYF.

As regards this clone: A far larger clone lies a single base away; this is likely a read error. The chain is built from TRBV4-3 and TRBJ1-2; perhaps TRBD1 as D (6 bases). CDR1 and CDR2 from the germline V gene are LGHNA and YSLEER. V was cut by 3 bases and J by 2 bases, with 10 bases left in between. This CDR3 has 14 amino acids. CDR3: CASSQDRANYGYTF. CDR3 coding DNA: TGCGCCAGCAGCCAGGACAGAGCCAACTATGGCTACACCTTC.

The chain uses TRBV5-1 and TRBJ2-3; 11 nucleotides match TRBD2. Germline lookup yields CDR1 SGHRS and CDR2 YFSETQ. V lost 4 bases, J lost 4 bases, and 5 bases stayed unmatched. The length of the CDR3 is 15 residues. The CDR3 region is CASSRRLAGSDTQYF. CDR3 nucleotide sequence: TGCGCCAGCAGCCGACGACTAGCGGGGTCAGATACGCAGTATTTT.

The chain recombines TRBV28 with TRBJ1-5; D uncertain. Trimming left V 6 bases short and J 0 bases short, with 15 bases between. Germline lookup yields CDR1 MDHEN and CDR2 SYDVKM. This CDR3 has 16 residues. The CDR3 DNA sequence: TGTGCCAGCAGCGATCCGGGAAGCTATAGCAATCAGCCCCAGCATTTT. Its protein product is CASSDPGSYSNQPQHF. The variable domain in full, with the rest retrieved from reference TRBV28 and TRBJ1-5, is DVKVTQSSRYLVKRTGEKVFLECVQDMDHENMFWYRQDPGLGLRLIYFSYDVKMKEKGDIPEGYSVSREKKERFSLILESASTNQTSMYLCASSDPGSYSNQPQHFGDGTRLSIL.

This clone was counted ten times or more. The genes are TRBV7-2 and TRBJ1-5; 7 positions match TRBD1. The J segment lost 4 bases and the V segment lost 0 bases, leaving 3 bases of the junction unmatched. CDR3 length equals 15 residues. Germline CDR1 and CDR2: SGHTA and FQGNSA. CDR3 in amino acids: CASSLATTGNQPQHF. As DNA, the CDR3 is TGTGCCAGCAGCTTAGCGACGACAGGGAATCAGCCCCAGCATTTT.

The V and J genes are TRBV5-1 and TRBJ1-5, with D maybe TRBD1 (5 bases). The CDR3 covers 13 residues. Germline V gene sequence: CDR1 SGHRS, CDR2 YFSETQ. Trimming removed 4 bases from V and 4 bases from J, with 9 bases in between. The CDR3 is CASSPTGNQPQHF. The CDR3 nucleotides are TGCGCCAGCAGCCCCACAGGAAATCAGCCCCAGCATTTT.

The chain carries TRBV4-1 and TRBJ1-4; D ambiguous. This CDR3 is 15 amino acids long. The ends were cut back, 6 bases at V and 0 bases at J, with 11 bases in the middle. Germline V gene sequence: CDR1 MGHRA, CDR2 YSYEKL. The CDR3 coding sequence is TGCGCCAGCAGGTGGACTTTTGCAACTAATGAAAAACTGTTTTTT. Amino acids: CASRWTFATNEKLFF.

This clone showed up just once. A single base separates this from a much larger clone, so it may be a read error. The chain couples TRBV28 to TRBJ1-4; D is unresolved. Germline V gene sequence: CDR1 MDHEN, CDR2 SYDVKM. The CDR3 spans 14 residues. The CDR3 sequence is CASSFSGSREKLSF. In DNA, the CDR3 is TGTGCCAGCAGTTTTTCCGGATCCCGTGAAAAACTGTCTTTT.

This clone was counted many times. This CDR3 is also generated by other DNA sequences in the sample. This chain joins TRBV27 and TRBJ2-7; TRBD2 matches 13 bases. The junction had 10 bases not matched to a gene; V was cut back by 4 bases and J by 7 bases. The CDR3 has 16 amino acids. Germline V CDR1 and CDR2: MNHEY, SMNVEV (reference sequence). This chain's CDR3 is CASSSKLAGGPGEQYF. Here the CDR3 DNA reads TGTGCCAGCAGTTCGAAACTAGCGGGAGGGCCGGGTGAGCAGTACTTC.

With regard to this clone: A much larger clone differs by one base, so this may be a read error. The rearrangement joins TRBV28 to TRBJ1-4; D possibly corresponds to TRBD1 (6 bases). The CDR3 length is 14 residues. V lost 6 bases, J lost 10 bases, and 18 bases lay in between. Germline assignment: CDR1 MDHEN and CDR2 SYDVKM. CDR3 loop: CASRFRNRVGKLFF. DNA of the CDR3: TGTGCCAGCAGGTTCCGGAACAGGGTCGGAAAACTGTTTTTT. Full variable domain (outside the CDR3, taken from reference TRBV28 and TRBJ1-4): DVKVTQSSRYLVKRTGEKVFLECVQDMDHENMFWYRQDPGLGLRLIYFSYDVKMKEKGDIPEGYSVSREKKERFSLILESASTNQTSMYLCASRFRNRVGKLFFGSGTQLSVL.

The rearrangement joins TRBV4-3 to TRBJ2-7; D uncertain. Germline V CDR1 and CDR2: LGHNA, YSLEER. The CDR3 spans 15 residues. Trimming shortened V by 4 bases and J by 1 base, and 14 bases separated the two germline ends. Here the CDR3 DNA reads TGCGCCAGCAGCCCCCATCCTGGGCAATCCTACGAGCAGTACTTC. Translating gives CASSPHPGQSYEQYF.

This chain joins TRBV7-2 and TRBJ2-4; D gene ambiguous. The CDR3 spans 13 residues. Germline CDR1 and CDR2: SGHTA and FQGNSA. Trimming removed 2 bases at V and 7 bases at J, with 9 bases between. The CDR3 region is CASSLIPGNIQYF. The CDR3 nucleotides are TGTGCCAGCAGCTTAATCCCCGGCAACATTCAGTACTTC.

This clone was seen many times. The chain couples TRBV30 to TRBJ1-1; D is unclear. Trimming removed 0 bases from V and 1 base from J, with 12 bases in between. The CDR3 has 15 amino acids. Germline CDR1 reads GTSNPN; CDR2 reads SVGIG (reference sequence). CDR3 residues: CAWSVPHRGNTEAFF. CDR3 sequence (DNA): TGTGCCTGGAGTGTCCCACATCGGGGGAACACTGAAGCTTTCTTT.

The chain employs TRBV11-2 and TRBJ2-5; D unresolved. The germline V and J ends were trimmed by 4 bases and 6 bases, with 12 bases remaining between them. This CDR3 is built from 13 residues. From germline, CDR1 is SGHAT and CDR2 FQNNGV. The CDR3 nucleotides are TGTGCCAGCAGCTCCTTAAAGAAGAAGACCCAGTACTTC. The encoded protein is CASSSLKKKTQYF.

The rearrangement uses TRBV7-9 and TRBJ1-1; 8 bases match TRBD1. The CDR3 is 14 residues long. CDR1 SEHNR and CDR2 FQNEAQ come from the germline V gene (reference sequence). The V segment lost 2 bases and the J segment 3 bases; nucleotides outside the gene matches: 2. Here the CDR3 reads CASSLQGADTEAFF. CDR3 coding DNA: TGTGCCAGCAGCTTACAGGGGGCGGACACTGAAGCTTTCTTT.

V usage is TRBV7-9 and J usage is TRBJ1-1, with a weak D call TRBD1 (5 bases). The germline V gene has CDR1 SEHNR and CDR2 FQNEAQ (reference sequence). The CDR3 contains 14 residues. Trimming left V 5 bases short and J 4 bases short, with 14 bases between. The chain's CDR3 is CASSLNSGGTEAFF. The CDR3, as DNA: TGTGCCAGCAGCCTAAACAGTGGGGGCACTGAAGCTTTCTTT.

The CDR3 DNA reads as TGTGCCTGGAGTGACCTAGGCTACGAGCAGTACTTC. It encodes CAWSDLGYEQYF. The chain carries TRBV30 and TRBJ2-7; no reliable D call. Germline lookup yields CDR1 GTSNPN and CDR2 SVGIG (reference sequence). The V and J ends lost 1 base and 3 bases respectively, with 7 bases between them. The CDR3 is made up of 12 amino acids.

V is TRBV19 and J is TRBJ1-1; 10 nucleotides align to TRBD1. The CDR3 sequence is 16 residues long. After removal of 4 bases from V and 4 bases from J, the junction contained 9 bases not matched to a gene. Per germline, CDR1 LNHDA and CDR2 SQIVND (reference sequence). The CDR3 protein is CASSTEPGQGSTEAFF. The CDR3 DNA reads TGTGCCAGTAGTACCGAACCGGGACAGGGGTCCACTGAAGCTTTCTTT.

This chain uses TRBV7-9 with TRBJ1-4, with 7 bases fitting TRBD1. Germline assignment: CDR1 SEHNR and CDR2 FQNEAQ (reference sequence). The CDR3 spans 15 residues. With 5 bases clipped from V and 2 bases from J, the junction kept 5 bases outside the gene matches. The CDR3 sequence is CASSAQGGTNEKLFF. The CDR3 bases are TGTGCCAGCAGCGCCCAGGGGGGGACTAATGAAAAACTGTTTTTT.

The CDR3 loop reads CASSPGLAGVSKNIQYF. The CDR3 bases are TGTGCCAGCAGCCCAGGACTAGCGGGAGTAAGCAAAAACATTCAGTACTTC. The V and J genes are TRBV9 and TRBJ2-4; TRBD2 matches at 13 bases. The CDR3 is 17 amino acids. The junction had 7 bases not matched to a gene; V was cut back by 4 bases and J by 3 bases. Germline loops: CDR1 SGDLS, CDR2 YYNGEE.

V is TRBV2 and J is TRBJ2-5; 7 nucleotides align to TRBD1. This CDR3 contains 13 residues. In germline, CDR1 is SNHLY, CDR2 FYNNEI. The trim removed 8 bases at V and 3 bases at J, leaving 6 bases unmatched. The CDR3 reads CASWDSREETQYF. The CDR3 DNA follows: TGTGCCAGCTGGGACAGCAGAGAAGAGACCCAGTACTTC.

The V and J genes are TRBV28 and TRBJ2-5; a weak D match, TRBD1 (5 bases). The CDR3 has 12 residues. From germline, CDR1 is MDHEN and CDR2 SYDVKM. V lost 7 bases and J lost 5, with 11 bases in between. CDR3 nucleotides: TGTGCCAGCATGCGACAGTGGGAGACCCAGTACTTC. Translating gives CASMRQWETQYF.

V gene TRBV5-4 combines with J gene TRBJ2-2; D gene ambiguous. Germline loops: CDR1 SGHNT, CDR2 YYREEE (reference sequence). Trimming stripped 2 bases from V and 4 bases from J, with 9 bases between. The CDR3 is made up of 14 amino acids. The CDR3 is CASSFTGGTGELFF. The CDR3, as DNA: TGTGCCAGCAGCTTTACGGGTGGCACCGGGGAGCTGTTTTTT.

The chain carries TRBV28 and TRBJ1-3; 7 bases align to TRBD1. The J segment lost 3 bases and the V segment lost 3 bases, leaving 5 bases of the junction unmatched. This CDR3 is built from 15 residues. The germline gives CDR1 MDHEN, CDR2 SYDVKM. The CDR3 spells CASSLPYRGGNTIYF. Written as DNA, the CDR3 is TGTGCCAGCAGTTTGCCCTACAGGGGTGGAAACACCATATATTTT. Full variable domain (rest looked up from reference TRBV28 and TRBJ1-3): DVKVTQSSRYLVKRTGEKVFLECVQDMDHENMFWYRQDPGLGLRLIYFSYDVKMKEKGDIPEGYSVSREKKERFSLILESASTNQTSMYLCASSLPYRGGNTIYFGEGSWLTVV.

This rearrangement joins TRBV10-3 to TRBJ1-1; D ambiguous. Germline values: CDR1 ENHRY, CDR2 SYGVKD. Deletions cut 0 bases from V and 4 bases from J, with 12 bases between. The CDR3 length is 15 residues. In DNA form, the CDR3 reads TGTGCCATCAGTGAGTCTAGGAGGGAGGGCACTGAAGCTTTCTTT. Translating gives CAISESRREGTEAFF.

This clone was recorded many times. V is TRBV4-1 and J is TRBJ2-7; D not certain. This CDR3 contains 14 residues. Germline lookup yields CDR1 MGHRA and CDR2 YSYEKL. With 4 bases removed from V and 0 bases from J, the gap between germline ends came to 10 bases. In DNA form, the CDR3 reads TGCGCCAGCAGCCTACAGAGGTACTCCTACGAGCAGTACTTC. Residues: CASSLQRYSYEQYF.

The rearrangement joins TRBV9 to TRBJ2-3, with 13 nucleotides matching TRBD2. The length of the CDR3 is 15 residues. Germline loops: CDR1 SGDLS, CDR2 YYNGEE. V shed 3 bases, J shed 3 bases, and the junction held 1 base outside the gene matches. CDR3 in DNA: TGTGCCAGCAGCGCGACTAGCGGGAGGACAGATACGCAGTATTTT. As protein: CASSATSGRTDTQYF.

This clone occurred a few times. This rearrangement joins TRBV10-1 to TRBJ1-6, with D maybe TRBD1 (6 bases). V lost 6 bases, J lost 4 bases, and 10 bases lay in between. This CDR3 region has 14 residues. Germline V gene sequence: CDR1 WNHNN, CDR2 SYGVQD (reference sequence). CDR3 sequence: CASSAGQYNSPLHF. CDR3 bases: TGCGCCAGCAGCGCCGGACAGTATAATTCACCCCTCCACTTT.